The present T cell receptor beta chain was sequenced within a study of OX40 agonist ivuxolimab in advanced cancers. Data came from immunoSEQ multiplex PCR; TCRdb stores just in-frame clones and leaves some out. In the table there are over 150,000 clones, 90% to 95% of which are singletons. The germline V gene encodes CDR1 SGHTA and CDR2 FQGNSA. This CDR3 region has 12 residues. Trimming shortened V by 1 base and J by 5 bases, and 5 bases separated the two germline ends. The chain carries TRBV7-2 and TRBJ2-5; D gene unclear. The sample here was CD4+ or CD8+ T cells sorted from blood, taken in a trial of the OX40 agonist ivuxolimab. This sequence originates from an adult with an advanced solid tumor such as melanoma, head and neck, liver or kidney cancer. CDR3 nucleotide sequence: TGTGCCAGCAGCTTAGAGGCGGAGACCCAGTACTTC. Its protein is CASSLEAETQYF.